This T cell receptor beta chain was documented in a study of T cells in Graves' hyperthyroidism and ophthalmopathy. About the study: Blood from the periphery was taken at initial diagnosis, before any treatment.

Study observations and caveats: In the blood, most expanded thyroid clonotypes above 0.001 appeared as well.

There were TCR beta CDR3 regions amplified from RNA transcripts. The HTBI primer set drove a first-round RT-PCR of the TCR CDR3. From the multiplex PCR reads, TCRdb called clonotypes with MiXCR, one entry per CDR3 protein. This sample has some 350,000 distinct CDR3 sequences, with roughly 13% found just once. Of note for this clonotype: The antigen is undetermined.

The CDR3 spans 14 residues. V was pared by 5 bases and J by 2 bases, with 10 bases between. Per germline, CDR1 SNHLY and CDR2 FYNNEI. The receptor's source is a woman between 35 and 50 years old with Graves' ophthalmopathy. The V and J genes are TRBV2 and TRBJ2-1; TRBD2 might be the D (5 bases). Sequences were obtained from blood. As DNA, the CDR3 is TGTGCCAGCAGTTGGAGCGGACCCTACAATGAGCAGTTCTTC. Protein sequence: CASSWSGPYNEQFF.